This is a list of T cell receptor beta chains from one sample in a study of blood T cell repertoires in COVID-19. Produced via immunoSEQ multiplex PCR; TCRdb's table is partial and in-frame only. This sample has about 250,000 clones; roughly 85% occur once, and the top ten carry about 6.2%. The sequenced sample consisted of PBMCs or T cells enriched from blood (not recorded which). Every receptor here comes from a woman between 45 and 65 years old who had been exposed to COVID-19. CDR3s include the opening cysteine and the closing phenylalanine or tryptophan. The order of the fields is D gene, J gene, V gene, clone size, CDR3 length, CDR3 DNA, CDR3 protein. D genes are given only for firm matches. Clone size, where shown, is once, few, many, or a class for clones that have expanded.

NA TRBJ1-3 TRBV10-3 NA 14 TGTGCCATCAGTGATTGGGAGGCTGGAAACACCATATATTTT CAISDWEAGNTIYF
TRBD2 TRBJ2-1 TRBV18 NA 17 TGTGCCAGCTCACCCGAAAGCGGGGGAAGCTCCTACAATGAGCAGTTCTTC CASSPESGGSSYNEQFF
TRBD2 TRBJ2-1 TRBV7-9 NA 17 TGTGCCAGCAGCTCCTCGACTAGCGGGGGGCAATACAATGAGCAGTTCTTC CASSSSTSGGQYNEQFF
NA TRBJ1-5 TRBV19 NA 15 TGTGCCAGTAGCGCGGGGCAGGAGCGCAATCAGCCCCAGCATTTT CASSAGQERNQPQHF
NA TRBJ1-3 TRBV28 NA 14 TGTGCCAGCCGATTTTCAGGGGTGATAGACACCATATATTTT CASRFSGVIDTIYF
TRBD1 TRBJ1-1 TRBV9 NA 14 TGTGCCAGCAGCGCCGGGACAGGGAGTACTGAAGCTTTCTTT CASSAGTGSTEAFF
TRBD1 TRBJ2-5 TRBV7-2 NA 16 TGTGCCAGCAGCTTAGAAGGGACAGGGGGCGCGAAGACCCAGTACTTC CASSLEGTGGAKTQYF
NA TRBJ2-3 TRBV5-3 NA 16 TGTGCCAGAAGCTTGGCCGGCGGGGAGGTTACAGATACGCAGTATTTT CARSLAGGEVTDTQYF
TRBD2 TRBJ2-7 TRBV23-1 NA 15 TGCGCCAGCAGGCGAGGCAGGGAGGGCTCCTACGAGCAGTACTTC CASRRGREGSYEQYF
NA TRBJ1-2 TRBV19 once 15 TGTGCCAGTAGTATAACCCCTGCAGACTACTATGGCTACACCTTC CASSITPADYYGYTF
NA TRBJ1-3 TRBV27 NA 15 TGTGCCAGCAGTTTAGGAGCAAGCTCTGGAAACACCATATATTTT CASSLGASSGNTIYF